Below, 30 T cell receptor beta chains from the same sample are listed, as sequenced in a study of long-term antiretroviral therapy in people with HIV. The assay, immunoSEQ v3.0, was run at survey level. The table came from immunoSEQ multiplex PCR; TCRdb's copy has only in-frame clones and leaves some out. The sample lists about 25,000 clones; about four fifths were seen once. The material sequenced was unsorted PBMCs, taken 3 years after starting antiretroviral therapy. These TCRs come from a man aged 18 to 29 with HIV.

V and J are TRBV6-1 and TRBJ1-1, with no clear D. Germline values: CDR1 MNHNS, CDR2 SASEGT. Trimming removed 7 bases at V and 2 bases at J, with 11 bases between. The CDR3 runs to 13 residues. The CDR3 DNA reads as TGTGCCAGCATCCAGGACCGAAACACTGAAGCTTTCTTT. Protein: CASIQDRNTEAFF.

This chain connects TRBV19 to TRBJ1-6, with TRBD1 as a possible D gene (6 bases). Germline CDR1 and CDR2: LNHDA and SQIVND (reference sequence). The CDR3 extends over 15 amino acids. The V and J ends lost 6 bases and 3 bases respectively, with 12 bases between them. The CDR3: CASSRQENYNSPLHF. The CDR3 coding sequence is TGTGCCAGTAGCAGACAGGAAAACTATAATTCACCCCTCCACTTT.

The chain carries TRBV14 and TRBJ1-1; D is unclear. Germline assignment: CDR1 SGHDN and CDR2 FVKESK. The CDR3 spans 12 residues. Trimming took 5 bases from V and 6 from J, leaving 10 bases between them. The CDR3, as DNA: TGTGCCAGCAGCTCTCGAGACCCTGAAGCTTTCTTT. Its translation: CASSSRDPEAFF.

This clone was counted between two and nine times. The V and J genes are TRBV28 and TRBJ2-7, with D possibly being TRBD1 (6 bases). The length of the CDR3 is 14 residues. V was clipped by 3 bases and J by 0 bases, with 9 bases between them. CDR1 MDHEN and CDR2 SYDVKM come from the germline V gene. CDR3 loop: CASSLGASSYEQYV. Written as DNA, the CDR3 is TGTGCCAGCAGTTTGGGGGCGAGCTCCTACGAGCAGTACGTC.

The chain employs TRBV11-1 and TRBJ1-1; D is unclear. V was trimmed by 5 bases and J by 3 bases, leaving 13 bases between them. Germline V lookup: CDR1 SGHAT, CDR2 FQDESV (reference sequence). This CDR3 contains 14 residues. The chain's CDR3 is CASSRTRMDTEAFF. In DNA form, the CDR3 reads TGTGCCAGCAGCCGGACGAGGATGGACACTGAAGCTTTCTTT. The full variable domain, with the rest looked up from reference TRBV11-1 and TRBJ1-1, is EAEVAQSPRYKITEKSQAVAFWCDPISGHATLYWYRQILGQGPELLVQFQDESVVDDSQLPKDRFSAERLKGVDSTLKIQPAELGDSAMYLCASSRTRMDTEAFFGQGTRLTVV.

The chain joins TRBV10-3 to TRBJ2-1, with 10 bases identical to TRBD1. This CDR3 region has 12 residues. CDR1 is ENHRY, CDR2 SYGVKD, per germline. The ends lost 8 bases at V and 8 bases at J; junction bases unmatched: 3. The CDR3 sequence is CAIGTGADEQFF. CDR3 nucleotides: TGTGCCATCGGGACAGGGGCAGATGAGCAGTTCTTC.

This chain links TRBV25-1 with TRBJ1-4; D is unclear. Trimming left V 6 bases short and J 10 bases short, with 18 bases between. The CDR3 loop spans 14 amino acids. Per germline, CDR1 MGHDK and CDR2 SYGVNS. The CDR3 region has the DNA TGTGCCAGCAGCGCCCCAACCGGTGGAGGAAAACTGTTTTTT. Translation: CASSAPTGGGKLFF.

The sample holds one count of this clone. The chain combines TRBV30 with TRBJ1-1; D is ambiguous. V lost 4 bases, J lost 1 base, and 13 bases lay in between. Germline V gene lookup returns CDR1 GTSNPN and CDR2 SVGIG (reference sequence). CDR3 length: 14 residues. The CDR3 coding sequence is TGTGCCTGGAATTTGGTACTGGGGAACACTGAAGCTTTCTTT. This codes for CAWNLVLGNTEAFF. Full variable domain (rest looked up from reference TRBV30 and TRBJ1-1): SQTIHQWPATLVQPVGSPLSLECTVEGTSNPNLYWYRQAAGRGLQLLFYSVGIGQISSEVPQNLSASRPQDRQFILSSKKLLLSDSGFYLCAWNLVLGNTEAFFGQGTRLTVV.

This clone occurred once. The J gene is TRBJ1-1, the V gene TRBV28; tentative D call: TRBD1 (6 bases). CDR3 length: 11 amino acids. V was cut by 3 bases and J by 11 bases, with 10 bases left in between. In germline, CDR1 is MDHEN, CDR2 SYDVKM. DNA for the CDR3: TGTGCCAGCAGTTTGGGGGCTTTGGCTTTCTTT. Amino acids: CASSLGALAFF.

The rearrangement uses TRBV7-9 and TRBJ2-5; TRBD1 aligns across 8 bases. CDR1 and CDR2 from the germline V gene are SEHNR and FQNEAQ (reference sequence). The CDR3 extends over 16 amino acids. V lost 5 bases to trimming and J lost 3 bases; unmatched junction nucleotides: 11. The CDR3 reads CASSHRTGLAEETQYF. The CDR3 DNA sequence: TGTGCCAGCAGCCACAGGACAGGGTTGGCTGAAGAGACCCAGTACTTC.

On this clone itself: The junction shows a germline mismatch at one end, possibly a read error. The chain links TRBV29-1 to TRBJ2-7; TRBD2 matches at 12 bases. The V gene's germline CDR1 is SQVTM and CDR2 ANQGSEA. The CDR3 covers 17 residues. The CDR3 sequence is CSVEGLAGYGSPYEQYF. The DNA of the CDR3 is TGCAGCGTAGAAGGACTAGCGGGGTACGGGAGCCCCTACGAGCAGTACTTC.

V is TRBV6-1 and J is TRBJ1-1, with TRBD1 as a possible D gene (6 bases). The V end lost 4 bases, the J end lost 4 bases, and 16 bases lay between the germline ends. Germline V gene sequence: CDR1 MNHNS, CDR2 SASEGT. CDR3 length equals 15 residues. The CDR3 bases are TGTGCCAGCAGTGCCCGGGGGGGGCTCGGCACTGAAGCTTTCTTT. Translating gives CASSARGGLGTEAFF.

The chain uses TRBV7-8 and TRBJ1-4, with D maybe TRBD1 (5 bases). V shed 5 bases and J shed 6 bases, with 19 bases lying between them. The CDR3 totals 16 residues. Germline CDR1 SGHVS, CDR2 FQNEAQ. The CDR3 DNA follows: TGTGCCAGCAGCAGAGAGGGGCCCCGAATAGATGAAAAACTGTTTTTT. Its protein product is CASSREGPRIDEKLFF.

The V and J genes are TRBV6-5 and TRBJ2-5; 12 bases match TRBD2. The V and J ends lost 0 bases and 5 bases, in that order; junction bases with no gene match: 4. The CDR3 totals 16 residues. Germline lookup yields CDR1 MNHEY and CDR2 SVGAGI. In DNA form, the CDR3 reads TGTGCCAGCAGTTACTCGACTAGCGGGGGTTGGGAGACCCAGTACTTC. Its protein product is CASSYSTSGGWETQYF.

J is TRBJ1-2 and V is TRBV7-3, with 7 bases matching TRBD1. The CDR3 runs to 15 residues. Unmatched junction bases numbered 6, after V lost 5 bases and J lost 0 bases. Germline CDR1 SGHTA, CDR2 FQGTGA. The DNA for the CDR3 is TGTGCCAGCAGCCCGACAGGGAACGCTAACTATGGCTACACCTTC. This encodes CASSPTGNANYGYTF. Complete variable domain (other parts from reference TRBV7-3 and TRBJ1-2): GAGVSQTPSNKVTEKGKYVELRCDPISGHTALYWYRQSLGQGPEFLIYFQGTGAADDSGLPNDRFFAVRPEGSVSTLKIQRTERGDSAVYLCASSPTGNANYGYTFGSGTRLTVV.

This rearrangement joins TRBV6-1 to TRBJ2-7; 10 bases are shared with TRBD1. The CDR3 extends over 15 amino acids. Per germline, CDR1 MNHNS and CDR2 SASEGT. Germline trimming cut 3 bases from V and 1 base from J; bases unmatched to any gene: 3. CDR3: CASSEWDRGSYEQYV. CDR3 sequence (DNA): TGTGCCAGCAGTGAGTGGGACAGGGGTTCCTACGAGCAGTACGTC.

The chain links TRBV27 to TRBJ2-5; D is possibly TRBD1 (5 bases). Per germline, CDR1 MNHEY and CDR2 SMNVEV (reference sequence). The CDR3 totals 15 residues. Trimming left V 4 bases short and J 4 bases short, with 16 bases between. The CDR3 DNA reads TGTGCCAGCAGTTCCCAGGGCAGAAGGGCAGAGACCCAGTACTTC. This encodes CASSSQGRRAETQYF.

This clone was picked up one time. The chain uses TRBV2 and TRBJ1-1; 7 bases are shared with TRBD1. Unmatched junction bases numbered 14, after V lost 6 bases and J lost 10 bases. Looked up from germline, CDR1 is SNHLY and CDR2 is FYNNEI. This CDR3 contains 14 residues. The CDR3 here is CASSRDREERGAFF. CDR3 DNA: TGTGCCAGCAGCCGGGACAGAGAAGAGAGAGGAGCTTTCTTT.

The V gene is TRBV6-6, the J gene TRBJ1-5, with unresolved D. V was trimmed by 6 bases and J by 0 bases, leaving 12 bases between them. Germline CDR1 reads MNHNY; CDR2 reads SVGAGI (reference sequence). The CDR3 has 15 amino acids. Here the CDR3 DNA reads TGTGCCAGCAGCTACCGCCCCCTTAGCAATCAGCCCCAGCATTTT. As protein: CASSYRPLSNQPQHF.

The J gene is TRBJ2-5, the V gene TRBV29-1; TRBD1 matches 7 bases. CDR3 length: 13 residues. Germline V gene sequence: CDR1 SQVTM, CDR2 ANQGSEA. V lost 2 bases to trimming and J lost 5 bases; unmatched junction nucleotides: 5. The CDR3 reads CSVERGPKETQYF. CDR3 DNA sequence: TGCAGCGTTGAAAGGGGGCCAAAGGAGACCCAGTACTTC.

The V and J genes are TRBV10-1 and TRBJ1-3; no clear D gene. The CDR3 is 12 amino acids. Germline CDR1 reads WNHNN; CDR2 reads SYGVQD (reference sequence). V lost 5 bases, J lost 4 bases, and 6 bases lay in between. The CDR3 here is CASSRRGNTIYF. The CDR3 nucleotides read TGCGCCAGCAGTAGAAGAGGAAACACCATATATTTT.

In nucleotides, the CDR3 is TGTGCCAGCAGCTTGGCCCGGTTTGGCTACACCTTC. This translates into CASSLARFGYTF. The V gene is TRBV5-5, the J gene TRBJ1-2; the D is unclear. Germline CDR1 SGHKS, CDR2 YYEKEE (reference sequence). The CDR3 sequence is 12 residues long. V lost 0 bases, J lost 7 bases, and 7 bases lay in between.

The chain has TRBV28 and TRBJ1-2, with D possibly TRBD1 on 5 matching bases. Between the trimmed V and J ends, which lost 4 bases and 5 bases, there was a span of 14 bases. The germline V gene encodes CDR1 MDHEN and CDR2 SYDVKM. CDR3 length: 14 amino acids. The CDR3 nucleotides read TGTGCCAGCAGTTCGGTATGGGGGATGTATGGCTACACCTTC. Amino acids: CASSSVWGMYGYTF.

The V call is TRBV7-9, the J call TRBJ2-7; TRBD1 aligns across 7 bases. V lost 5 bases and J lost 1; bases outside the gene matches: 11. The CDR3 is 16 amino acids. Germline CDR1 is SEHNR and CDR2 is FQNEAQ (reference sequence). The CDR3 loop is CASSPPRQGTSYEQYF. CDR3 nucleotides: TGTGCCAGCAGCCCTCCCAGACAGGGTACTTCCTACGAGCAGTACTTC. Full variable domain (rest looked up from reference TRBV7-9 and TRBJ2-7): DTGVSQNPRHKITKRGQNVTFRCDPISEHNRLYWYRQTLGQGPEFLTYFQNEAQLEKSRLLSDRFSAERPKGSFSTLEIQRTEQGDSAMYLCASSPPRQGTSYEQYFGPGTRLTVT.

The chain has TRBV6-5 and TRBJ1-3; no definite D call. The V end was cut by 6 bases, the J end by 6 bases, with 6 bases between. Germline CDR1 and CDR2: MNHEY and SVGAGI. The CDR3 loop spans 11 amino acids. The CDR3 region has the DNA TGTGCCAGCAGGGGAGAAAACACCATATATTTT. It yields the protein CASRGENTIYF.

This chain joins TRBV11-2 and TRBJ1-6; a possible D gene is TRBD1 (5 bases). Germline V lookup: CDR1 SGHAT, CDR2 FQNNGV. The CDR3 has 17 residues. The V gene lost 1 base and the J gene lost 9 bases, with 19 bases spanning the gap. CDR3 nucleotides: TGTGCCAGCAGCTTAGTGCCAGGGAGCGGGGTGGGTTCACCCCTCCACTTT. Amino acids: CASSLVPGSGVGSPLHF. Looking up the rest from reference TRBV11-2 and TRBJ1-6 gives the full variable domain: EAGVAQSPRYKIIEKRQSVAFWCNPISGHATLYWYQQILGQGPKLLIQFQNNGVVDDSQLPKDRFSAERLKGVDSTLKIQPAKLEDSAVYLCASSLVPGSGVGSPLHFGNGTRLTVT.

This clone appeared a single time. The chain is built from TRBV7-3 and TRBJ1-5; a possible D gene is TRBD1 (5 bases). Germline CDR1 SGHTA, CDR2 FQGTGA. The CDR3 loop spans 13 amino acids. V shed 2 bases and J shed 7 bases, with 9 bases lying between them. This CDR3 is CASSLGGGQPQHF. The DNA of the CDR3 is TGTGCCAGCAGCTTAGGGGGGGGGCAGCCCCAGCATTTT.

V and J are TRBV5-1 and TRBJ2-3; 12 bases agree with TRBD2. CDR3 length equals 14 residues. The germline CDR1 and CDR2 sequences are SGHRS and YFSETQ. Trimming removed 7 bases from V and 6 bases from J; junction bases left unmatched: 6. This chain's CDR3 is CASGASGGADTQYF. DNA for the CDR3: TGCGCCAGCGGAGCTAGCGGGGGGGCTGATACGCAGTATTTT. Full variable domain (remainder filled in from reference TRBV5-1 and TRBJ2-3): KAGVTQTPRYLIKTRGQQVTLSCSPISGHRSVSWYQQTPGQGLQFLFEYFSETQRNKGNFPGRFSGRQFSNSRSEMNVSTLELGDSALYLCASGASGGADTQYFGPGTRLTVL.

This clone was observed a handful of times. J is TRBJ1-5 and V is TRBV2; D unresolved. This CDR3 contains 12 residues. Trimming shortened V by 3 bases and J by 4 bases, and 4 bases separated the two germline ends. Per the germline V gene, CDR1 is SNHLY and CDR2 is FYNNEI. CDR3 loop: CASSEENQPQHF. The DNA of the CDR3 is TGTGCCAGCAGTGAGGAGAATCAGCCCCAGCATTTT.

The J gene is TRBJ2-7, the V gene TRBV18; TRBD1 might be the D (6 bases). Germline V lookup: CDR1 KGHSH, CDR2 LQKENI. Trimming left V 0 bases short and J 1 base short, with 10 bases between. The CDR3 has 15 residues. The CDR3 DNA follows: TGTGCCAGCTCACCACCGGGGGCAGATTCCTACGAGCAGTACTTC. It codes for CASSPPGADSYEQYF.